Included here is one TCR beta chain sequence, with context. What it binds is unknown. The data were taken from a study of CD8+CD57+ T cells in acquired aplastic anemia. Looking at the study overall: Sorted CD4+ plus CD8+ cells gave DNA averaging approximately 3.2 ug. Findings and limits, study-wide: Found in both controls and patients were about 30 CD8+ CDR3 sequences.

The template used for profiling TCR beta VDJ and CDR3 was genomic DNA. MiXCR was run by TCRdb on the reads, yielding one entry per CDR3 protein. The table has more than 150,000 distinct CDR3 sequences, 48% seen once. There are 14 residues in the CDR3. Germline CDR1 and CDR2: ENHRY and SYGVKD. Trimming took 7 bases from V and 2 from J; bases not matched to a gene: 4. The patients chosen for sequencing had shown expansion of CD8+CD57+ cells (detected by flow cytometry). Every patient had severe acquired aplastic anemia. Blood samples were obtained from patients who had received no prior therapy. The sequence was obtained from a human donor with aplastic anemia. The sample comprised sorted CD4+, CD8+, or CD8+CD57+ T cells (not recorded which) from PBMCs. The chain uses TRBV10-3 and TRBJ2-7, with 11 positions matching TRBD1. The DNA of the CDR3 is TGTGCCATCAAACCGGGACAGGGGGCCTACGAGCAGTACTTC. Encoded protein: CAIKPGQGAYEQYF.